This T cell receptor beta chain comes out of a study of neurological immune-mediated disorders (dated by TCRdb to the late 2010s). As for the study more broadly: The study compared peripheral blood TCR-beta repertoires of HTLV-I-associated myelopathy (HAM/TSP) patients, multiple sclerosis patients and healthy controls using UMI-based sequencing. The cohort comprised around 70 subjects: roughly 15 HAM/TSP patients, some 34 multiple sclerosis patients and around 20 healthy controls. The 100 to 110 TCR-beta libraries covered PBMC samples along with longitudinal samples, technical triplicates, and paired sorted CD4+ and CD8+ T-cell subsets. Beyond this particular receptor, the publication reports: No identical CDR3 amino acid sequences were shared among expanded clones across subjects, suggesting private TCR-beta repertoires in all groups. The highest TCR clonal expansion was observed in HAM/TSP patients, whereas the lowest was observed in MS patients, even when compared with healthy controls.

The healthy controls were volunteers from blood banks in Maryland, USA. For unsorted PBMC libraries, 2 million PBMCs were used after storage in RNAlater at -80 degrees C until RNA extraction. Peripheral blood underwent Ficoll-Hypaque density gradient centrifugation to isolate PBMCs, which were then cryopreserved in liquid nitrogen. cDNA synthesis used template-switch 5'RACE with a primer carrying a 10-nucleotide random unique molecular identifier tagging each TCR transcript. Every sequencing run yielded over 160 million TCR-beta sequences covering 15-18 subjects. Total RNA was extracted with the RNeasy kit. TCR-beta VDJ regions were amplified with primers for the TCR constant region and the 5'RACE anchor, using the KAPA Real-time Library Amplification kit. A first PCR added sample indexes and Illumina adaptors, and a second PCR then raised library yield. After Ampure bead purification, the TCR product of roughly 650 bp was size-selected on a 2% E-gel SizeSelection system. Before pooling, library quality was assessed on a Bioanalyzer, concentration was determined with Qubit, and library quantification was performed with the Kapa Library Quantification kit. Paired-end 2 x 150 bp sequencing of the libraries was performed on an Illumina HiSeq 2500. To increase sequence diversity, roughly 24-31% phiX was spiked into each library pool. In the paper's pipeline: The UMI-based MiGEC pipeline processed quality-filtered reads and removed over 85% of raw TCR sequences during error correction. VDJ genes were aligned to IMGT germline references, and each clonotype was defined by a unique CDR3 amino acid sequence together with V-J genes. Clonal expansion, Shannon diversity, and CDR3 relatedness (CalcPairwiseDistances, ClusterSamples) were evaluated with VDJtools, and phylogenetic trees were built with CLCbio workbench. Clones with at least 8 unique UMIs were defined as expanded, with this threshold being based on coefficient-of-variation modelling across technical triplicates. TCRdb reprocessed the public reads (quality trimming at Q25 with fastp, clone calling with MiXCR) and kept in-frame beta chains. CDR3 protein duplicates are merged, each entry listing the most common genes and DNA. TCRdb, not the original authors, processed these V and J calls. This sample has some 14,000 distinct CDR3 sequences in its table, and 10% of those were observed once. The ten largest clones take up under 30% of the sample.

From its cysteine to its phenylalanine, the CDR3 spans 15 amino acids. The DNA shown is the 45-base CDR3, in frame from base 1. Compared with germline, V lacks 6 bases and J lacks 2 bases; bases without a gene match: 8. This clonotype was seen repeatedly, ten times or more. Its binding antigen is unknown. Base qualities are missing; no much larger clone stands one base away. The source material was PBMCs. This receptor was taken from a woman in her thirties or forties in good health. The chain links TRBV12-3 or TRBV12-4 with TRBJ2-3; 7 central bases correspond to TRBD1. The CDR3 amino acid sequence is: CASSRQGPNTDTQYF. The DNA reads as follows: TGTGCCAGCAGCAGACAGGGACCAAACACAGATACGCAGTATTTT.